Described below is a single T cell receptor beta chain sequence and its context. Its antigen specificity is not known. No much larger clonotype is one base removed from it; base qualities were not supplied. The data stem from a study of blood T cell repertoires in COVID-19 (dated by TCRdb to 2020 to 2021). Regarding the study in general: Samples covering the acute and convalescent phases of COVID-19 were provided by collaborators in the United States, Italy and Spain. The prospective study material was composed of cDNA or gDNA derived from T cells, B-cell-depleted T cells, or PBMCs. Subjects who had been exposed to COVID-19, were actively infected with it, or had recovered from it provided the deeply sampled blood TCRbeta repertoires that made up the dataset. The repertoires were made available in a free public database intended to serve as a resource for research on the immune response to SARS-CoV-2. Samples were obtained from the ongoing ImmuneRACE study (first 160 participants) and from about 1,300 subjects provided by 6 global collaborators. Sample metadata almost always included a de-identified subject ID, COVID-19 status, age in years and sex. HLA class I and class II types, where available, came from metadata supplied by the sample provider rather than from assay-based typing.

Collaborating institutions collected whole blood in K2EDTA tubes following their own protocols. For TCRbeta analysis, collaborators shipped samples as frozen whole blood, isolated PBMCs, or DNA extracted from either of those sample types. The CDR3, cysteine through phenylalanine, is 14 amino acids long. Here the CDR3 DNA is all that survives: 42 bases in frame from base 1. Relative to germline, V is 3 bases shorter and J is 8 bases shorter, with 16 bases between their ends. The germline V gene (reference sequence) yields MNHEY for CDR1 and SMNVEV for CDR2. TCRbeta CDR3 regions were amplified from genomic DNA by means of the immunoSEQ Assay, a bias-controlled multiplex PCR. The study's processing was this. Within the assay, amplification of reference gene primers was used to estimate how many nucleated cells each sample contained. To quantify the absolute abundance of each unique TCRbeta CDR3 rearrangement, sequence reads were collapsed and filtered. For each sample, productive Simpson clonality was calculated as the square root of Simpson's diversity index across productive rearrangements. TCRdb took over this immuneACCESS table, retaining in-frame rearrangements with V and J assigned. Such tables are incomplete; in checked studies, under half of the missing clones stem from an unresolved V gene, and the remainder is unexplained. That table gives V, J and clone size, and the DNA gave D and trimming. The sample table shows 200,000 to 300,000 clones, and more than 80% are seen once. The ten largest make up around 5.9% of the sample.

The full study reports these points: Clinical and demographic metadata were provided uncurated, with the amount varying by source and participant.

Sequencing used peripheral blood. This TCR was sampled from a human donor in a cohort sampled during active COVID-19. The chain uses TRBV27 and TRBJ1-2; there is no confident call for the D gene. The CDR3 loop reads CASSFSGRKGGYTF. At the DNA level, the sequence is TGTGCCAGCAGTTTCAGTGGGAGAAAGGGAGGCTACACCTTC.